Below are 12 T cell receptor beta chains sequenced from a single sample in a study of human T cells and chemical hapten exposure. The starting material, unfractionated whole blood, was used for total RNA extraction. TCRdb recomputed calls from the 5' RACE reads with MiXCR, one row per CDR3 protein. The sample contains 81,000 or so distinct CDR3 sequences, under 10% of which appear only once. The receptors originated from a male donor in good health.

CDR3 nucleotides: TGCGCCAGCAGCTCCTACAGCGGCAATACGCAGTATTTT. Encoded protein: CASSSYSGNTQYF. This chain uses TRBV5-1 with TRBJ2-3, with a possible D match to TRBD2 (5 bases). CDR1 is SGHRS, CDR2 YFSETQ, per germline. CDR3 length equals 13 residues. Deletions cut 3 bases from V and 7 bases from J, with 12 bases between.

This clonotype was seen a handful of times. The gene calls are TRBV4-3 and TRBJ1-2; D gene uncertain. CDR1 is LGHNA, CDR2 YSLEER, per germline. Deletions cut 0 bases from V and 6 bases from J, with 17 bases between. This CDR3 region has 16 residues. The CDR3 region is CASSQDRIGWVNGYTF. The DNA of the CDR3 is TGCGCCAGCAGCCAAGATCGCATAGGCTGGGTGAATGGCTACACCTTC.

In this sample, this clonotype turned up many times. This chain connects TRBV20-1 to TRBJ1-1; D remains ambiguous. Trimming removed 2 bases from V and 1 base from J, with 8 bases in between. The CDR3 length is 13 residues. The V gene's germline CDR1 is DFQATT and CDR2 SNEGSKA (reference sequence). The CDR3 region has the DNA TGCAGTGCTAGAACACAAGGGAACACTGAAGCTTTCTTT. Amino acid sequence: CSARTQGNTEAFF.

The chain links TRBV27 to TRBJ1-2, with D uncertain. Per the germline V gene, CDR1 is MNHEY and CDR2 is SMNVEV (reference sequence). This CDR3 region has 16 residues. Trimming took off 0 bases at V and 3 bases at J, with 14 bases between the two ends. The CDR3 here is CASSLSGSTPDYGYTF. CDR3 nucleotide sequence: TGTGCCAGCAGTTTATCGGGGTCGACGCCGGACTATGGCTACACCTTC.

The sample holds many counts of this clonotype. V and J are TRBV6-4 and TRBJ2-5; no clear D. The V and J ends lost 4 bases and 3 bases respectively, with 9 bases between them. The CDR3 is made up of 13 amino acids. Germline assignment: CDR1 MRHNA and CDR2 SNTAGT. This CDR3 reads CASSATAEETQYF. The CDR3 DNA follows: TGTGCCAGCAGTGCCACTGCTGAAGAGACCCAGTACTTC.

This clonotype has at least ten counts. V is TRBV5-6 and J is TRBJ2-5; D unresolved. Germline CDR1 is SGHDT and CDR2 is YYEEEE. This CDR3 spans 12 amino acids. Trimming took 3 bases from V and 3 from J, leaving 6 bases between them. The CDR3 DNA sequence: TGTGCCAGCAGCTCCCCAAAAGAGACCCAGTACTTC. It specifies CASSSPKETQYF. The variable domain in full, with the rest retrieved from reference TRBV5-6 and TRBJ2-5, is DAGVTQSPTHLIKTRGQQVTLRCSPKSGHDTVSWYQQALGQGPQFIFQYYEEEERQRGNFPDRFSGHQFPNYSSELNVNALLLGDSALYLCASSSPKETQYFGPGTRLLVL.

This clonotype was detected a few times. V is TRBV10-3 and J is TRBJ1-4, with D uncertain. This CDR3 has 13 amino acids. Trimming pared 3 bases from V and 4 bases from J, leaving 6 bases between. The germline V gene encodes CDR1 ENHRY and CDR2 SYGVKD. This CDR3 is CAISDEGNEKLFF. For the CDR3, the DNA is TGTGCCATCAGTGACGAGGGTAATGAAAAACTGTTTTTT.

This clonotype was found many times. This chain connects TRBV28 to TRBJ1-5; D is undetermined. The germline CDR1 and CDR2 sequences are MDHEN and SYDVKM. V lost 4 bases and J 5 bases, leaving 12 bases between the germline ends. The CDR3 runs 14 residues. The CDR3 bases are TGTGCCAGCAGTTCTCCACAGTTTCATCAGCCCCAGCATTTT. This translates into CASSSPQFHQPQHF.

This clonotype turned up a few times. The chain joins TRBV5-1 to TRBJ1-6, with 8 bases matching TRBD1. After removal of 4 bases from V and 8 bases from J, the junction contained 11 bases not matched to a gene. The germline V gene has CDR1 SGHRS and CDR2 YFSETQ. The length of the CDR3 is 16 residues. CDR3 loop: CASSPWTGRVHSPLHF. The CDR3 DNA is TGCGCCAGCAGCCCATGGACAGGGAGGGTCCATTCACCCCTCCACTTT.

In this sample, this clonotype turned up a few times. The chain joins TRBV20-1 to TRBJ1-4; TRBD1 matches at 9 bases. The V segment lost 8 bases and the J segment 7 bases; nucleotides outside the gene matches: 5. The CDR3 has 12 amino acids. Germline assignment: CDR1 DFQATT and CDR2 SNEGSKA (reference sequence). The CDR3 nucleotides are TGCAGTACGACAGGGGGGGGTGAAAAACTGTTTTTT. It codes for CSTTGGGEKLFF.

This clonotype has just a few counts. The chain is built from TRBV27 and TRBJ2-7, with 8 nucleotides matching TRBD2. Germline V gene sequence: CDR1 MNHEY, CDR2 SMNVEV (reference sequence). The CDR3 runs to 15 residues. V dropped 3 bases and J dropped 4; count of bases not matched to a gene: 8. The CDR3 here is CASSFSKSGSYEQYF. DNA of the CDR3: TGTGCCAGCAGTTTCTCGAAAAGCGGGAGTTACGAGCAGTACTTC.

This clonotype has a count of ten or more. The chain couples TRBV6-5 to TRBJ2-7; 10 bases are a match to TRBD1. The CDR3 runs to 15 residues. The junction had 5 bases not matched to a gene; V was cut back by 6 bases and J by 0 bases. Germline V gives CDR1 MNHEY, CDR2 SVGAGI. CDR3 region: CASRGQGDFSYEQYF. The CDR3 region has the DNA TGTGCCAGCAGAGGACAGGGGGACTTCTCCTACGAGCAGTACTTC.